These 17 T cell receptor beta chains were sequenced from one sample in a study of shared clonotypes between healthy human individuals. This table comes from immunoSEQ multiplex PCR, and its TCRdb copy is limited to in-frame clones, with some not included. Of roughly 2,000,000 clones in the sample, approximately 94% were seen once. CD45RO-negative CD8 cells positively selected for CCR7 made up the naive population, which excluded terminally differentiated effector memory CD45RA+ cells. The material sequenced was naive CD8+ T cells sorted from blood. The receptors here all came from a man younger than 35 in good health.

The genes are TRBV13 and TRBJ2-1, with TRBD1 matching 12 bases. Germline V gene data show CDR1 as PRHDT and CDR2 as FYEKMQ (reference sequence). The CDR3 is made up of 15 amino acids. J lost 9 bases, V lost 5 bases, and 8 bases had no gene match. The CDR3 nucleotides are TGTGCCAGCAGCCCTCCGGGACAGGGGGCACCTGAGCAGTTCTTC. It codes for CASSPPGQGAPEQFF.

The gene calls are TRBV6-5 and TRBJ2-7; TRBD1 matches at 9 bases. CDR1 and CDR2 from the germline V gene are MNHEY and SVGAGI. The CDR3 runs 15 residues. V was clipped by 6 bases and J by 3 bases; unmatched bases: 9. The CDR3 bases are TGTGCCAGCAGGGCCGGGACAGGGAATTTCTACGAGCAGTACTTC. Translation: CASRAGTGNFYEQYF.

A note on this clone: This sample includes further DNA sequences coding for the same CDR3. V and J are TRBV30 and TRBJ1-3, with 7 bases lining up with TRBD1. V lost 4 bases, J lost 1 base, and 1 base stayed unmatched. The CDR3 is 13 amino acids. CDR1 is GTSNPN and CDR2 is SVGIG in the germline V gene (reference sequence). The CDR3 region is CAWNRGSGNTIYF. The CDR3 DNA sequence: TGTGCCTGGAACAGGGGATCTGGAAACACCATATATTTT. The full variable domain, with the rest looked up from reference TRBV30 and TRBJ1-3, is SQTIHQWPATLVQPVGSPLSLECTVEGTSNPNLYWYRQAAGRGLQLLFYSVGIGQISSEVPQNLSASRPQDRQFILSSKKLLLSDSGFYLCAWNRGSGNTIYFGEGSWLTVV.

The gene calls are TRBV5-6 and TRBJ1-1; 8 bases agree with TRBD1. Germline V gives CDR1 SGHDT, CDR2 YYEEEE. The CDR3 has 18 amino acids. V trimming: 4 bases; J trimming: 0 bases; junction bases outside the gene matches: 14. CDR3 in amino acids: CASSPAGGEVWVNTEAFF. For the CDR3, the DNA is TGTGCCAGCAGCCCGGCAGGGGGCGAAGTTTGGGTGAACACTGAAGCTTTCTTT.

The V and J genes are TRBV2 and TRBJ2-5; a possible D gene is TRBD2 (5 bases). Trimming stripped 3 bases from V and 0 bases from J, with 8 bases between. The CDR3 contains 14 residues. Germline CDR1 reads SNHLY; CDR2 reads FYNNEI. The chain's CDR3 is CASSDAGNQETQYF. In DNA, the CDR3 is TGTGCCAGCAGTGACGCCGGGAACCAAGAGACCCAGTACTTC.

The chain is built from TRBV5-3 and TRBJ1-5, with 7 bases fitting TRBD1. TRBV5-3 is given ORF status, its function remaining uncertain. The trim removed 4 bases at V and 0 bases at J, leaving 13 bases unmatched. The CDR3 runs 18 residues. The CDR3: CARSIDRVVFHSNQPQHF. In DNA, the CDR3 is TGTGCCAGAAGCATTGACAGGGTAGTATTCCATAGCAATCAGCCCCAGCATTTT.

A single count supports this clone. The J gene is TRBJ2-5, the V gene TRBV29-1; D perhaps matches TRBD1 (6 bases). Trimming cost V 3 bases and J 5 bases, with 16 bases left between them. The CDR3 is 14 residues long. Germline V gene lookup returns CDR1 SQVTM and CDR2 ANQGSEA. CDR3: CSVDGVTGQETQYF. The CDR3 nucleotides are TGCAGCGTTGATGGGGTGACAGGTCAGGAGACCCAGTACTTC.

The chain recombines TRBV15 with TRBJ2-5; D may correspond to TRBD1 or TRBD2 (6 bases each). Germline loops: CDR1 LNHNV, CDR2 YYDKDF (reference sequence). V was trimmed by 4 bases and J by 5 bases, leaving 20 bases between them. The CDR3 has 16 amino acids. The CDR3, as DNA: TGTGCCACCAGCAACCACTCCCAGGGGAGCGGGGAGACCCAGTACTTC. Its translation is CATSNHSQGSGETQYF.

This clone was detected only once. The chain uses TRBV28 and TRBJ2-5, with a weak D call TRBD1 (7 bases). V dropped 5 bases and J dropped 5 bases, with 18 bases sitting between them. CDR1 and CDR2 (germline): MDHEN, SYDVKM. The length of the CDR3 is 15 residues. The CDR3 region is CASSPRGTVTETQYF. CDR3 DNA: TGTGCCAGCAGTCCACGGGGGACAGTAACCGAGACCCAGTACTTC.

CDR3 amino acids: CASTQNADRGNSYEQYF. The CDR3 DNA reads as TGTGCCAGCACCCAGAACGCAGACAGGGGCAACTCCTACGAGCAGTACTTC. V and J are TRBV2 and TRBJ2-7; 8 nucleotides line up with TRBD1. V dropped 7 bases and J dropped 0; count of bases not matched to a gene: 14. Germline lookup yields CDR1 SNHLY and CDR2 FYNNEI. CDR3 length equals 17 residues.

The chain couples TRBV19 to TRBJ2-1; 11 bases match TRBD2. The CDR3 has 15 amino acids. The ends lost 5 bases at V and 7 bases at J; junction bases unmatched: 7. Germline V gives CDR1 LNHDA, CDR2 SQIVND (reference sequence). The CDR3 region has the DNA TGTGCCAGTAGTTTGACTAGCGGGATAAGGAATGAGCAGTTCTTC. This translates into CASSLTSGIRNEQFF.

In DNA, the CDR3 is TGTGCCACCAGCAGAGGCGCGGACAGGGGAAATCAGCCCCAGCATTTT. Translation gives CATSRGADRGNQPQHF. The V gene is TRBV15, the J gene TRBJ1-5; 9 bases align to TRBD1. The CDR3 contains 16 residues. With 1 base clipped from V and 4 bases from J, the junction kept 5 bases outside the gene matches. Germline CDR1 reads LNHNV; CDR2 reads YYDKDF (reference sequence).

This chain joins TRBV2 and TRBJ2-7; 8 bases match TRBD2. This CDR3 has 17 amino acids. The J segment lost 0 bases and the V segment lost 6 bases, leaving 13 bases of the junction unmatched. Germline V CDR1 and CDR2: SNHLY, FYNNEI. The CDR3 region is CASRPGREGARSYEQYF. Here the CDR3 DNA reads TGTGCCAGCAGGCCCGGGAGGGAGGGCGCGCGCTCCTACGAGCAGTACTTC.

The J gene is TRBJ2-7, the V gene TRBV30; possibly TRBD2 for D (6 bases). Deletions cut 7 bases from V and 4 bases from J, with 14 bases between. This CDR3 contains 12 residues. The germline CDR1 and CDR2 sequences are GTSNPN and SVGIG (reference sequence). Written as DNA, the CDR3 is TGTGCCTTTTCCGGGAGTTCATACGAGCAGTACTTC. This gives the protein CAFSGSSYEQYF.

The CDR3 region has the DNA TGTGCCTGGGGTACCGGGAGCGGGACCACTGAAGCTTTCTTT. Amino acid sequence: CAWGTGSGTTEAFF. The chain couples TRBV30 to TRBJ1-1, with a weak D call TRBD1 (5 bases). This CDR3 comprises 14 residues. Trimming took 5 bases from V and 4 from J, leaving 17 bases between them. Germline lookup yields CDR1 GTSNPN and CDR2 SVGIG (reference sequence).

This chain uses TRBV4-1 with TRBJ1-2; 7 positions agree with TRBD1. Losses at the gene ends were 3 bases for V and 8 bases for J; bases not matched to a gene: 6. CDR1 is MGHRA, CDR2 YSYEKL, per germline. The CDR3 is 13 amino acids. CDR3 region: CASSQTGYDGYTF. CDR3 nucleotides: TGCGCCAGCAGCCAGACAGGGTATGACGGCTACACCTTC.

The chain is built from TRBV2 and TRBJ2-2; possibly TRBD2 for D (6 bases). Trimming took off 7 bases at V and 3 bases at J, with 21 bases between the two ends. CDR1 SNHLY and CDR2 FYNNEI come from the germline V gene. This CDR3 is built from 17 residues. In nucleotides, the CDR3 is TGTGCCAGCACCCAATCATGGGCGGGATGGGACACCGGGGAGCTGTTTTTT. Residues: CASTQSWAGWDTGELFF.